The 10 T cell receptor beta chains below all came from one sample that was sequenced in a study of blood T cells in healthy people across ages. Then a second PCR, running about 6 to 11 cycles, was carried out with a sample-barcoded 5' primer and a J-beta primer mix. TCRdb re-analysed the 5' RACE reads in MiXCR, keeping a single row per CDR3 protein. The sample consists of under 800,000 distinct CDR3 sequences, roughly 43% of them appearing once. Material for sequencing was blood. These receptors were taken from a woman in her sixties or seventies in good health.

The rearrangement joins TRBV6-1 to TRBJ2-3; D gene uncertain. CDR3 size: 12 residues. The V and J ends lost 6 bases and 3 bases respectively, with 7 bases between them. Per the germline V gene, CDR1 is MNHNS and CDR2 is SASEGT. CDR3 DNA: TGTGCCAGCAGCCAGATAACAGATACGCAGTATTTT. Translated, it gives CASSQITDTQYF.

J is TRBJ2-3 and V is TRBV5-6; D is ambiguous. Trimming cost V 4 bases and J 8 bases, with 11 bases left between them. Germline V gene sequence: CDR1 SGHDT, CDR2 YYEEEE. The length of the CDR3 is 12 residues. CDR3 in amino acids: CASSADLTTQYF. In DNA, the CDR3 is TGTGCCAGCAGCGCCGACCTTACTACGCAGTATTTT. Looking up the rest from reference TRBV5-6 and TRBJ2-3 gives the full variable domain: DAGVTQSPTHLIKTRGQQVTLRCSPKSGHDTVSWYQQALGQGPQFIFQYYEEEERQRGNFPDRFSGHQFPNYSSELNVNALLLGDSALYLCASSADLTTQYFGPGTRLTVL.

The chain carries TRBV25-1 and TRBJ2-1; maybe TRBD1 (6 bases). The V and J ends lost 1 base and 7 bases respectively, with 17 bases between them. The germline V gene has CDR1 MGHDK and CDR2 SYGVNS. The CDR3 extends over 16 amino acids. The CDR3 nucleotides are TGTGCCAGCAGTGAATTTACAGGGTTAAGGATGAATGAGCAGTTCTTC. Its translation is CASSEFTGLRMNEQFF.

The chain couples TRBV12-3 or TRBV12-4 to TRBJ2-6, with 9 positions matching TRBD1. After removal of 9 bases from V and 3 bases from J, the junction contained 12 bases not matched to a gene. The CDR3 is made up of 17 amino acids. The CDR3 sequence is CASEPGQGLFGANVLTF. The CDR3 DNA is TGTGCCAGTGAACCGGGACAGGGACTCTTTGGGGCCAACGTCCTGACTTTC.

This clonotype was detected a few times. The V and J genes are TRBV2 and TRBJ2-1; 9 nucleotides match TRBD1. CDR1 is SNHLY and CDR2 is FYNNEI in the germline V gene. With 8 bases clipped from V and 2 bases from J, the junction kept 1 base outside the gene matches. The CDR3 runs to 13 residues. The CDR3: CASRDRAYNEQFF. The CDR3 region has the DNA TGTGCCAGCCGGGACAGGGCCTACAATGAGCAGTTCTTC.

V gene TRBV20-1 combines with J gene TRBJ2-1, with TRBD1 as a possible D gene (5 bases). The CDR3 is 15 amino acids. Trimming removed 3 bases from V and 7 bases from J, with 19 bases in between. In germline, CDR1 is DFQATT, CDR2 SNEGSKA (reference sequence). CDR3 protein: CSASETGVPRNEQFF. The CDR3 region has the DNA TGCAGTGCTAGTGAAACAGGTGTCCCGCGGAATGAGCAGTTCTTC.

This clonotype was recorded a few times. The chain is built from TRBV7-2 and TRBJ1-5, with no clear D. The V gene's germline CDR1 is SGHTA and CDR2 FQGNSA. The CDR3 sequence is 16 residues long. V was pared by 1 base and J by 6 bases, with 16 bases between. CDR3 loop: CASSLGTAGISQPQHF. Written as DNA, the CDR3 is TGTGCCAGCAGCTTAGGGACTGCCGGGATCAGTCAGCCCCAGCATTTT. The full variable domain, with the rest looked up from reference TRBV7-2 and TRBJ1-5, is GAGVSQSPSNKVTEKGKDVELRCDPISGHTALYWYRQSLGQGLEFLIYFQGNSAPDKSGLPSDRFSAERTGGSVSTLTIQRTQQEDSAVYLCASSLGTAGISQPQHFGDGTRLSIL.

The sample holds a few counts of this clonotype. This chain connects TRBV7-3 to TRBJ1-2, with D unclear. From germline, CDR1 is SGHTA and CDR2 FQGTGA. V was trimmed by 5 bases and J by 8 bases, leaving 15 bases between them. The CDR3 runs to 13 residues. For the CDR3, the DNA is TGTGCCAGCAGCCCCGATCTAACTTCGGGCTACACCTTC. Translation gives CASSPDLTSGYTF.

This clonotype was found a few times. CDR3 residues: CASSPLGGTSGRNNNEQFF. DNA for the CDR3: TGTGCCAGCAGCCCCCTCGGGGGGACTAGCGGGAGGAACAACAATGAGCAGTTCTTC. This chain connects TRBV7-3 to TRBJ2-1, with 15 bases aligning to TRBD2. There are 19 residues in the CDR3. V was pared by 5 bases and J by 5 bases, with 13 bases of the junction left unmatched. Germline CDR1 is SGHTA and CDR2 is FQGTGA.

The CDR3 DNA sequence: TGTGCCAGCAGTTTACACGCGCAGGGGGGGACCCAGTACTTC. Amino acids: CASSLHAQGGTQYF. The chain is built from TRBV12-3 or TRBV12-4 and TRBJ2-5; TRBD1 is a possible D gene (7 bases). The V end was cut by 2 bases, the J end by 7 bases, with 14 bases between. The CDR3 length is 14 residues.